A selection of T cell receptor beta chains follows, all from one sample in a study of beta chain features in type 1 diabetes. Data came from immunoSEQ multiplex PCR; TCRdb stores just in-frame clones and leaves some out. The sample holds roughly 450,000 clones, around 13% seen once. Sequencing input: naive CD4+ T cells from blood. These receptors were collected from a man aged 30 to 39 in good health. Each CDR3 is given with its conserved first and last residue. The D gene is left open where the match is weak. For some rows the clone size is stated as once, few or many, or as a class when expanded; others skip it.

TRBD2 | TRBJ2-3 | TRBV4-2 | NA | CASSPSSGDTQYF | TGTGCCAGCAGCCCGTCTAGCGGAGATACGCAGTATTTT
TRBD1 | TRBJ2-3 | TRBV7-2 | NA | CASSPSGTGTDTQYF | TGTGCCAGCAGCCCCTCCGGGACAGGCACAGATACGCAGTATTTT
NA | TRBJ1-2 | TRBV25-1 | NA | CASSEAGTNYGYTF | TGTGCCAGCAGTGAAGCAGGGACTAACTATGGCTACACCTTC
NA | TRBJ2-3 | TRBV15 | NA | CATSRVLLGGDGDTQYF | TGTGCCACCAGCAGAGTCCTTCTCGGGGGAGATGGAGATACGCAGTATTTT
TRBD2 | TRBJ2-1 | TRBV4-1 | few | CASSLGLAENEQFF | TGCGCCAGCAGCCTGGGACTAGCTGAAAATGAGCAGTTCTTC
NA | TRBJ2-5 | TRBV5-1 | NA | CASSLDSLKETQYF | TGCGCCAGCAGCTTGGACAGTCTAAAAGAGACCCAGTACTTC
NA | TRBJ2-7 | TRBV4-3 | NA | CASSQGVQSSYEQYF | TGCGCCAGCAGCCAAGGGGTTCAGAGCTCCTACGAGCAGTACTTC
TRBD2 | TRBJ2-3 | TRBV2 | few | CASSEGLAGAPGVTDTQYF | TGTGCCAGCAGTGAAGGGCTAGCGGGAGCCCCGGGGGTCACAGATACGCAGTATTTT
TRBD2 | TRBJ2-3 | TRBV7-2 | NA | CASSRPGLGVKEF | TGTGCCAGCAGCCGACCGGGACTAGGGGTGAAAGAGTTT
NA | TRBJ2-3 | TRBV7-6 | few | CASSLTTATDTQYF | TGTGCCAGCAGCTTAACCACAGCCACAGATACGCAGTATTTT
NA | TRBJ1-2 | TRBV7-3 | NA | CASSINGPDYGYTF | TGTGCCAGCAGCATAAATGGGCCAGACTATGGCTACACCTTC
NA | TRBJ2-5 | TRBV6-1 | few | CASIDRWFTGETQYF | TGTGCCAGCATAGACCGTTGGTTCACGGGAGAGACCCAGTACTTC
TRBD1 | TRBJ2-7 | TRBV7-2 | NA | CASSLVGDRSLNEQYF | TGTGCCAGCAGCTTAGTAGGGGACAGATCACTGAACGAGCAGTACTTC
NA | TRBJ1-6 | TRBV7-2 | few | CASSRVSSYNSPLHF | TGTGCCAGCAGCCGAGTGAGCTCCTATAATTCACCCCTCCACTTT
NA | TRBJ2-5 | TRBV6-5 | NA | CASNIVGRGETQYF | TGTGCCAGCAACATTGTTGGGAGAGGAGAGACCCAGTACTTC
NA | TRBJ2-5 | TRBV2 | few | CASSEGAWETQYF | TGTGCCAGCAGTGAAGGAGCTTGGGAGACCCAGTACTTC
NA | TRBJ1-2 | TRBV13 | NA | CASSPGPNYGYTF | TGTGCCAGCAGCCCCGGTCCGAACTATGGCTACACCTTC
NA | TRBJ2-7 | TRBV9 | NA | CASSVATWGYEQYF | TGTGCCAGCAGCGTAGCTACGTGGGGGTACGAGCAGTACTTC
NA | TRBJ2-5 | TRBV5-8 | few | CATRGYTPTQYF | TGTGCCACCCGTGGTTATACCCCGACCCAGTACTTC
TRBD1 | TRBJ1-2 | TRBV18 | few | CASSWGDRRKEGYTF | TGTGCCAGCTCATGGGGGGACAGGAGAAAGGAAGGCTACACCTTC
NA | TRBJ1-1 | TRBV14 | NA | CASSQEINSLLGAFF | TGTGCCAGCAGCCAAGAAATAAACTCCCTACTGGGAGCTTTCTTT
NA | TRBJ1-2 | TRBV11-2 | NA | CASSEQGPYGYTF | TGTGCCAGCAGCGAACAGGGTCCATATGGCTACACCTTC
NA | TRBJ1-2 | TRBV29-1 | NA | CSVAHGGAGYTF | TGCAGCGTTGCCCACGGTGGAGCTGGCTACACCTTC
NA | TRBJ1-3 | TRBV7-9 | few | CASRVGSGNTIYF | TGTGCCAGCAGAGTAGGGTCTGGAAACACCATATATTTT
NA | TRBJ1-6 | TRBV25-1 | NA | CASSEVSHRDSPLHF | TGTGCCAGCAGTGAAGTCTCACACAGGGATTCACCCCTCCACTTT
TRBD2 | TRBJ2-1 | TRBV7-9 | few | CASSLVGTSDYNEQFF | TGTGCCAGCAGCTTAGTAGGGACTAGCGACTACAATGAGCAGTTCTTC
TRBD1 | TRBJ2-7 | TRBV2 | few | CASSVDRGYEQYF | TGTGCCAGCAGTGTCGACAGGGGCTACGAGCAGTACTTC